The sample holds one count of the clone carrying this T cell receptor (beta chain). Antigen specificity is unknown. This record comes from a study of shared clonotypes between healthy human individuals. Assay used: immunoSEQ multiplex PCR; TCRdb lists only in-frame clones, some missing. The top ten clones hold about 0.41% of a sample with fewer than 3 million clones, roughly 92% of them seen once. Broader study findings: Relative to clonotypes present in all four donors, those not shared had lower generation probabilities. Clonotype sharing among donors was thought likely to change with sequencing depth.

The V end was cut by 1 base, the J end by 4 bases, with 13 bases between. CDR1 and CDR2 (germline): SGHAT, FQNNGV. The CDR3 runs 16 residues. Each donor was a Caucasian adult residing in Nashville, Tennessee. This receptor was identified in a man aged 18 to 30 in good health. Some clones in this sample may be carry-over from other donors' samples. Specimen: naive CD4+ T cells from PBMCs. Documented subset: CD45RA+ positively selected. V and J are TRBV11-2 and TRBJ2-2; the D gene is possibly TRBD1 (6 bases). The CDR3 here is CASSLVPRGGTGELFF. CDR3 bases: TGTGCCAGCAGCTTAGTTCCCAGGGGTGGCACCGGGGAGCTGTTTTTT.